Below are 14 T cell receptor beta chains sequenced from a single sample in a study of cytomegalovirus exposure and HLA in healthy donors. PCR was performed using 60 Vbeta and 13 Jbeta primers. Repertoires were generated with immunoSEQ multiplex PCR, while TCRdb's copy carries only in-frame clones and drops some. Of 60,000 to 65,000 clones detected, 75% appear once; the ten largest clones hold around 21%. The sequenced sample consisted of PBMCs. These receptor sequences come from a woman in her forties in good health and CMV-seropositive.

The sample holds one count of this clone. This chain connects TRBV5-4 to TRBJ2-7, with 12 bases matching TRBD2. The trim removed 1 base at V and 2 bases at J, leaving 10 bases unmatched. Germline V lookup: CDR1 SGHNT, CDR2 YYREEE (reference sequence). The CDR3 is 18 residues long. The CDR3 sequence is CASSLSGLAGGRTYEQYF. The CDR3, as DNA: TGTGCCAGCAGCTTGAGCGGGCTAGCGGGGGGGCGGACCTACGAGCAGTACTTC.

This clone was counted between two and nine times. This rearrangement joins TRBV28 to TRBJ2-1; D uncertain. Germline CDR1 is MDHEN and CDR2 is SYDVKM. V was shortened by 2 bases and J by 4 bases, with 6 bases between the two germline ends. The length of the CDR3 is 13 residues. CDR3 DNA: TGTGCCAGCAGTTTAATCTTTTACAATGAGCAGTTCTTC. Its protein product is CASSLIFYNEQFF.

This clone was detected only a few times. This chain links TRBV30 with TRBJ2-7; weak D call: TRBD1 (5 bases). Trimming left V 3 bases short and J 1 base short, with 10 bases between. Germline V lookup: CDR1 GTSNPN, CDR2 SVGIG (reference sequence). The CDR3 contains 13 residues. CDR3 residues: CAWSQQDSYEQYF. CDR3 sequence (DNA): TGTGCCTGGAGCCAACAGGATTCCTACGAGCAGTACTTC.

This sequence joins TRBV6-6 and TRBJ1-1; 9 bases agree with TRBD1. Germline V lookup: CDR1 MNHNY, CDR2 SVGAGI (reference sequence). Trimming removed 7 bases from V and 5 bases from J; junction bases left unmatched: 8. This CDR3 contains 14 residues. This chain's CDR3 is CASTGQGRGTEAFF. The CDR3 DNA is TGTGCCAGCACTGGACAGGGGCGAGGAACTGAAGCTTTCTTT.

By proportion, this clone is medium-sized (0.01 to 0.1%). The V call is TRBV7-9, the J call TRBJ2-7; the D gene is possibly TRBD2 (6 bases). The germline gives CDR1 SEHNR, CDR2 FQNEAQ (reference sequence). The CDR3 runs 16 residues. The V and J ends lost 5 bases and 0 bases respectively, with 17 bases between them. The CDR3 sequence is CASSPGGERGSYEQYF. CDR3 nucleotides: TGTGCCAGCAGCCCAGGCGGGGAGAGAGGCTCCTACGAGCAGTACTTC.

This chain uses TRBV6-1 with TRBJ1-4; maybe TRBD1 (5 bases). The CDR3 sequence is 14 residues long. Germline V gene sequence: CDR1 MNHNS, CDR2 SASEGT. The CDR3 protein is CAIQRTGINEKLFF. The CDR3 nucleotides read TGTGCTATCCAAAGAACAGGAATAAATGAAAAACTGTTTTTT.

This chain uses TRBV5-1 with TRBJ1-2, with D unclear. The CDR3 covers 16 residues. Germline CDR1 and CDR2: SGHRS and YFSETQ. V was clipped by 1 base and J by 7 bases, with 20 bases between them. The DNA of the CDR3 is TGCGCCAGCAGCTTGAGAGGAGTTCACGACCCTTTTGGCTACACCTTC. Translated: CASSLRGVHDPFGYTF. Looking up the rest from reference TRBV5-1 and TRBJ1-2 gives the full variable domain: KAGVTQTPRYLIKTRGQQVTLSCSPISGHRSVSWYQQTPGQGLQFLFEYFSETQRNKGNFPGRFSGRQFSNSRSEMNVSTLELGDSALYLCASSLRGVHDPFGYTFGSGTRLTVV.

This clone was detected once. This chain connects TRBV7-3 to TRBJ1-3; 8 bases align to TRBD1. The CDR3 contains 15 residues. With 5 bases clipped from V and 4 bases from J, the junction kept 7 bases outside the gene matches. Germline assignment: CDR1 SGHTA and CDR2 FQGTGA. This chain's CDR3 is CASSQGQGGGNTIYF. In nucleotides, the CDR3 is TGTGCCAGCAGCCAAGGACAGGGAGGCGGAAACACCATATATTTT.

The V call is TRBV6-1, the J call TRBJ2-2; 10 bases agree with TRBD1. The V gene's germline CDR1 is MNHNS and CDR2 SASEGT. The CDR3 spans 17 residues. The ends lost 3 bases at V and 3 bases at J; junction bases unmatched: 7. In nucleotides, the CDR3 is TGTGCCAGCAGTGAGGTCGGGACAGGGGAGGACACCGGGGAGCTGTTTTTT. Encoded protein: CASSEVGTGEDTGELFF.

This CDR3 is CASSLSFRGADTQYF. The CDR3 DNA follows: TGTGCCAGCAGCTTGAGCTTCAGGGGGGCAGATACGCAGTATTTT. The chain links TRBV5-5 to TRBJ2-3; weak D call: TRBD1 (7 bases). V was cut by 1 base and J by 4 bases, with 13 bases left in between. The germline V gene encodes CDR1 SGHKS and CDR2 YYEKEE (reference sequence). The CDR3 runs 15 residues.

In this sample, this clone turned up a few times. The V gene is TRBV7-6, the J gene TRBJ1-3; D might be TRBD1 (5 bases). V was pared by 5 bases and J by 2 bases, with 22 bases between. The CDR3 contains 18 residues. From germline, CDR1 is SGHVS and CDR2 FNYEAQ. In DNA, the CDR3 is TGTGCCAGCAGCCCTAGGGGTCCAGGGAGGGGTACTGGAAACACCATATATTTT. It translates to CASSPRGPGRGTGNTIYF.

The chain links TRBV10-3 to TRBJ2-7; 8 bases agree with TRBD2. Germline V gives CDR1 ENHRY, CDR2 SYGVKD. J lost 2 bases, V lost 6 bases, and 21 bases had no gene match. CDR3 length: 19 amino acids. The CDR3 loop reads CAISSGGGPSWTSTYEQYF. The DNA of the CDR3 is TGTGCCATCAGCAGCGGAGGAGGGCCTTCTTGGACTAGCACCTACGAGCAGTACTTC.

The chain is built from TRBV4-3 and TRBJ2-3; D may be TRBD2 (5 bases). Germline assignment: CDR1 LGHNA and CDR2 YSLEER. This CDR3 is built from 15 residues. Trimming cost V 1 base and J 0 bases, with 8 bases left between them. CDR3 in amino acids: CASSQAERSTDTQYF. DNA of the CDR3: TGCGCCAGCAGCCAAGCCGAGCGGAGCACAGATACGCAGTATTTT.

This clone was detected only once. The chain carries TRBV5-4 and TRBJ2-1; 12 bases align to TRBD2. Germline trimming cut 1 base from V and 7 bases from J; bases unmatched to any gene: 3. The germline V gene has CDR1 SGHNT and CDR2 YYREEE (reference sequence). This CDR3 spans 15 amino acids. DNA for the CDR3: TGTGCCAGCAGCTTGTCTAGCGGGGGGGCGAATGAGCAGTTCTTC. This codes for CASSLSSGGANEQFF. Drawing the rest from reference TRBV5-4 and TRBJ2-1, the complete variable domain is ETGVTQSPTHLIKTRGQQVTLRCSSQSGHNTVSWYQQALGQGPQFIFQYYREEENGRGNFPPRFSGLQFPNYSSELNVNALELDDSALYLCASSLSSGGANEQFFGPGTRLTVL.